This T cell receptor (beta chain) was found in a study of blood T cell repertoires in COVID-19. Looking at the study overall: Samples came from the United States, Italy and Spain, spanning acute and convalescent COVID-19. T cells, B-cell-depleted T cells, or PBMCs provided the cDNA or gDNA that served as material.

Source study methods: Amplifying reference gene primers gave estimates of nucleated cell counts. Repertoires were generated with immunoSEQ multiplex PCR, while TCRdb's copy carries only in-frame clones and drops some. The V and J calls and clone size were taken over from that table, and D and trimming were inferred from the DNA. The sample lists under 250,000 clones, around 78% occurring once. V was cut by 0 bases and J by 0 bases, with 12 bases left in between. CDR3 length equals 17 residues. CDR1 and CDR2 (germline): LGHDT, YNNKEL (reference sequence). This sequence joins TRBV3-1 (or the pseudogene TRBV3-2) and TRBJ1-3, with a possible D match to TRBD1 (5 bases). Sequencing was done on a sample of peripheral blood. The TCR comes from a woman aged 70-85 years with active or convalescent COVID-19. The CDR3: CASSQDPPGFSGNTIYF. In DNA form, the CDR3 reads TGTGCCAGCAGCCAAGATCCGCCAGGGTTCTCTGGAAACACCATATATTTT.